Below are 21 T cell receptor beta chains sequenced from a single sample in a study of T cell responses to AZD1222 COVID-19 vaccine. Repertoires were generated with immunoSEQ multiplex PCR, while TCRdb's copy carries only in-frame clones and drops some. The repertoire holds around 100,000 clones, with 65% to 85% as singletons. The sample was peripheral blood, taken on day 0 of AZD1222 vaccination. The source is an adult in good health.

CDR3 in amino acids: CASSQERDGADTQYF. The CDR3 bases are TGTGCCAGCAGCCAAGAACGAGATGGCGCAGATACGCAGTATTTT. The rearrangement links TRBV3-1 (or the pseudogene TRBV3-2) to TRBJ2-3; no clear D gene. Trimming removed 0 bases at V and 4 bases at J, with 11 bases between. CDR1 is LGHDT, CDR2 YNNKEL, per germline (reference sequence). The CDR3 runs to 15 residues.

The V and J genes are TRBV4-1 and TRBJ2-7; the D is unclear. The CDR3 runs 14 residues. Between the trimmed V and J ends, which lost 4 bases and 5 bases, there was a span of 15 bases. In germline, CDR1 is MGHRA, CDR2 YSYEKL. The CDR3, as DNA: TGCGCCAGCAGCCCGGCCGGCAGACGAGACGAGCAGTACTTC. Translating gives CASSPAGRRDEQYF.

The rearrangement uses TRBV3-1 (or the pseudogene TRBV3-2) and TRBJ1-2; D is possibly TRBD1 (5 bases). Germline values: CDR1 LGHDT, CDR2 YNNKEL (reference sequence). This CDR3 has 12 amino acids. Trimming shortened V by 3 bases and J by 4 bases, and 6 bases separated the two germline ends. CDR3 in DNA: TGTGCCAGCAGCCAGAGGGGCTATGGCTACACCTTC. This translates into CASSQRGYGYTF.

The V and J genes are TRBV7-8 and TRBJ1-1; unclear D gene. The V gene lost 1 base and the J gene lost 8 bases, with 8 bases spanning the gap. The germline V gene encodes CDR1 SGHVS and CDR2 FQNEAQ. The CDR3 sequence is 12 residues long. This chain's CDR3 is CASSLGTREAFF. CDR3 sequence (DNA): TGTGCCAGCAGCTTAGGCACGAGGGAAGCTTTCTTT.

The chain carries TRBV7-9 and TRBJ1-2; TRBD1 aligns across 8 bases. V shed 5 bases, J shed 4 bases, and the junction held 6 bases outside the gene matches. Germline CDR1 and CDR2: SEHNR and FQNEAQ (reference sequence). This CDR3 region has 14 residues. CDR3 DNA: TGTGCCAGCAGCCCGACAGGGGACAGCTATGGCTACACCTTC. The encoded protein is CASSPTGDSYGYTF.

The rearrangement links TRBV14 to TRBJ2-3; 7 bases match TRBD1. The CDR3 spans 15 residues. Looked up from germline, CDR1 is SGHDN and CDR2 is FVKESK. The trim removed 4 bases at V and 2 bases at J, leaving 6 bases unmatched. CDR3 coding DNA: TGTGCCAGCAGCCCCAGGGGGACAGACACAGATACGCAGTATTTT. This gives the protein CASSPRGTDTDTQYF.

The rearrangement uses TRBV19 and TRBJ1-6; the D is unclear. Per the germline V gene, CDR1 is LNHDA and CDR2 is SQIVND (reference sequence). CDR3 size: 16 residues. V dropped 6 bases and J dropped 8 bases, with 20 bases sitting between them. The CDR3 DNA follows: TGTGCCAGTAGCTTCCGGGAACCCCTGAGAGATTCACCCCTCCACTTT. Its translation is CASSFREPLRDSPLHF. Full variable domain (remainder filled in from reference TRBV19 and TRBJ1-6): DGGITQSPKYLFRKEGQNVTLSCEQNLNHDAMYWYRQDPGQGLRLIYYSQIVNDFQKGDIAEGYSVSREKKESFPLTVTSAQKNPTAFYLCASSFREPLRDSPLHFGNGTRLTVT.

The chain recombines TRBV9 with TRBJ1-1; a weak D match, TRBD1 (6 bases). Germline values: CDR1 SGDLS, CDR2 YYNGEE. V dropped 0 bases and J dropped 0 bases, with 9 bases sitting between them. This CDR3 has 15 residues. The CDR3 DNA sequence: TGTGCCAGCAGCGTAGGCGGGGACATGAACACTGAAGCTTTCTTT. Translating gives CASSVGGDMNTEAFF.

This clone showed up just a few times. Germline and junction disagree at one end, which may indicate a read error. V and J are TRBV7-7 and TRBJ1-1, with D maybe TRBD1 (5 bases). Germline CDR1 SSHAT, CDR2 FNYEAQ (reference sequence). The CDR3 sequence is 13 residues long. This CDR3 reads CASSVGQNTEAFF. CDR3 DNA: TGTGCTAGCAGCGTTGGACAAAACACTGAAGCTTTCTTT.

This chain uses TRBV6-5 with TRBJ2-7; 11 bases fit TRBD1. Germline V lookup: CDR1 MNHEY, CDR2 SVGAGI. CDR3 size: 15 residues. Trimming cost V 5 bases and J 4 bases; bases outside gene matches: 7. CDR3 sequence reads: CASSTPGQGVYEQYF. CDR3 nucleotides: TGTGCCAGCAGTACCCCGGGACAGGGGGTATACGAGCAGTACTTC.

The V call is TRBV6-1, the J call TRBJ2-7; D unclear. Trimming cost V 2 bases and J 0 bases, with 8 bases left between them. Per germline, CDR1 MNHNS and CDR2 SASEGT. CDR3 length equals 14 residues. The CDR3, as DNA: TGTGCCAGCAGTGAAATTGGGAACTCCTACGAGCAGTACTTC. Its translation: CASSEIGNSYEQYF.

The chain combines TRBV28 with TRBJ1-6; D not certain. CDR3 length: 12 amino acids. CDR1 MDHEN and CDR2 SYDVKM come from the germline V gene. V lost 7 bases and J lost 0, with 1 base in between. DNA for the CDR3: TGTGCCAGCACCTCCTATAATTCACCCCTCCACTTT. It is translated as CASTSYNSPLHF.

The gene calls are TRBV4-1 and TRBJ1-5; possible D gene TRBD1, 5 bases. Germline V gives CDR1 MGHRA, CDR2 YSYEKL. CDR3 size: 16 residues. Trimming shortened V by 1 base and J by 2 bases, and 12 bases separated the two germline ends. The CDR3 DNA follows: TGCGCCAGCAGCCAAGGGGGCGGGTTGGGCAATCAGCCCCAGCATTTT. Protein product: CASSQGGGLGNQPQHF.

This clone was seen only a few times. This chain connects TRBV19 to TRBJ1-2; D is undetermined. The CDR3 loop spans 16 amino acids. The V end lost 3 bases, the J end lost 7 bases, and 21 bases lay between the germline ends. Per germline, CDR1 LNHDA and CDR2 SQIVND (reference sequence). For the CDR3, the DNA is TGTGCCAGTAGTATCCCCTCCGGACCTTTTCAGAGTGGCTACACCTTC. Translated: CASSIPSGPFQSGYTF.

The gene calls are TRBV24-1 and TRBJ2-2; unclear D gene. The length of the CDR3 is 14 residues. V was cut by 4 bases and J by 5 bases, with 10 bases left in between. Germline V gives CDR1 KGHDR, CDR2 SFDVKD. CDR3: CATSESTSTGELFF. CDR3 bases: TGTGCCACCAGTGAGTCAACGAGTACCGGGGAGCTGTTTTTT.

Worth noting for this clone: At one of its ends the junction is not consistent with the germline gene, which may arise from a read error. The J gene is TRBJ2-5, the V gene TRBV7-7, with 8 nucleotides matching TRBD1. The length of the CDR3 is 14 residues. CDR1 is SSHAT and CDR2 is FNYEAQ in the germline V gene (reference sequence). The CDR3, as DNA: TGTGCTAGCAGCCCCCAGGGGGCGCGTGAGACCCAGTACTTC. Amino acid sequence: CASSPQGARETQYF.

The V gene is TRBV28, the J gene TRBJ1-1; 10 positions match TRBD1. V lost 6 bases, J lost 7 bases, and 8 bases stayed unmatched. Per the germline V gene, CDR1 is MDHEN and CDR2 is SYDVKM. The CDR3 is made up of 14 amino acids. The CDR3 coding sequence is TGTGCCAGCAGGCCGACAGGGGGCTCCGGTGAAGCTTTCTTT. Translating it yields CASRPTGGSGEAFF.

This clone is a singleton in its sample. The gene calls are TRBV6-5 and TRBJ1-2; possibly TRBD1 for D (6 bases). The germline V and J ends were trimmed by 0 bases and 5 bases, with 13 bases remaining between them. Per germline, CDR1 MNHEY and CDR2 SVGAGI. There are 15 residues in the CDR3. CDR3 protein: CASSYSGQPVYGYTF. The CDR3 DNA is TGTGCCAGCAGTTACTCGGGACAACCCGTTTATGGCTACACCTTC.

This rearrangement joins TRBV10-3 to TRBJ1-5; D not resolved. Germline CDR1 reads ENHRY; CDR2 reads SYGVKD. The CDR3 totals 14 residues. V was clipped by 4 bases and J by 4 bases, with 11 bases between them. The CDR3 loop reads CAISAAGVNQPQHF. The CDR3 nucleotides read TGTGCCATCAGTGCCGCCGGGGTAAATCAGCCCCAGCATTTT.

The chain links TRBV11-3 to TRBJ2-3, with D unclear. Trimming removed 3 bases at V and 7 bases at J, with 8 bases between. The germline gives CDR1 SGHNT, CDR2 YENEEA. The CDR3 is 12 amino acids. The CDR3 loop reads CASSLGGNTQYF. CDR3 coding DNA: TGTGCCAGCAGCTTGGGTGGGAATACGCAGTATTTT.

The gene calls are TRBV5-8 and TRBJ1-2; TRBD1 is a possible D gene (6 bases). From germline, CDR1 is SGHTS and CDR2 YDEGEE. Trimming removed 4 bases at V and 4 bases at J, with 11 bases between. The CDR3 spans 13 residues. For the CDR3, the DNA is TGTGCCAGCAGCCGACAGGACTCCTATGGCTACACCTTC. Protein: CASSRQDSYGYTF.